This entry describes one T cell receptor beta chain. This clone's antigen is unknown. Base qualities are not provided; no much larger clone lies one nucleotide away. Peripheral blood CD8+ and CD4+ T cells from healthy donors, Susac syndrome patients and multiple sclerosis patients were profiled by high-throughput TCR beta sequencing. Recently defined diagnostic criteria for definite or probable disease were met by the Susac syndrome patients. Bulk CD8+ and CD4+ T cells were purified by magnetic negative isolation, whereas CD8+ TEMRA cells were enriched by FACS. Blood was collected in EDTA tubes and processed within 24 hours, with PBMCs isolated through density gradient centrifugation. PBMCs intended for TCR sequencing were frozen in liquid nitrogen and were later thawed in a 37 degrees C water bath. The sorted or isolated CD4+, CD8+ and CD8+ TEMRA cells reached a purity of at least 90%. CDR3 length: 15 amino acids, cysteine to phenylalanine. Just CDR3 DNA is preserved here, 45 bases in frame from base 1. CDR1 and CDR2 were assigned from the germline V gene as SGHRS and YFSETQ. Clipping removes 0 bases from V and 2 bases from J, with 5 as the unmatched junction base count.

The record originates from a study of CD8 T cells in Susac syndrome (dated by TCRdb to between 2019 and 2020). Study-wide context: Among the Susac syndrome patients who were sequenced, clinically active disease was present in six and clinical remission was observed in under ten. At the time of blood withdrawal, Susac syndrome patients were either therapy-naive, taking corticosteroids (with some also receiving IVIg), or on IVIg alone. Whether CD8+ T cell activation and differentiation in Susac syndrome was antigen driven was tested using repertoire sequencing.

Beyond this particular receptor, the publication reports: In the CD4+ T cell repertoire of Susac syndrome patients, clonal expansion was not detected. The number of individuals in the TCR sequencing and HLA analysis was recognized as being relatively small.

RNA was extracted using the RNeasy kit, and about 0.5 to 1 ug of the RNA was reverse transcribed with random hexamers. TCR beta CDR3 regions were amplified with the immunoSEQ multiplex PCR assay covering 54 Vbeta and 13 Jbeta segments. To correct PCR amplification bias, a synthetic template baseline was used for both primer optimization and computational correction. In the authors' own workflow: Reads were assigned to V, D and J genes according to IMGT and analyzed in immunoSEQ Analyzer, with only productive sequences retained. Clonality was computed as one minus Shannon entropy normalized by log2 of the number of productive unique sequences. For each patient and control, public and private clones were evaluated among the 100 most prevalent clones. Clones were defined as Susac-specific when absent from the healthy and MS cohorts, from some 1,100 published viral clones and from other ImmuneACCESS disease sequences. The public sequencing data were trimmed at Q25 with fastp and processed into clonotypes with MiXCR by TCRdb, which kept only in-frame beta chains. Each entry is one CDR3 protein sequence, shown with its most common DNA and genes. It is TCRdb's table, rather than the study itself, that gives the V and J calls and clone size. This sample lists hundreds of thousands of distinct CDR3 sequences; less than 95% were detected once. Around 0.15% of the sample comes from the top ten.

Sequenced sample: CD4+ T cells from PBMCs. This TCR derives from a human donor with Susac syndrome. The sequence is built from TRBV5-1 and TRBJ2-7, with 7 bases aligning to TRBD1. CDR3 sequence: CASSLDPGTAYEQYF. The base sequence is TGCGCCAGCAGCTTGGACCCCGGGACAGCCTACGAGCAGTACTTC.